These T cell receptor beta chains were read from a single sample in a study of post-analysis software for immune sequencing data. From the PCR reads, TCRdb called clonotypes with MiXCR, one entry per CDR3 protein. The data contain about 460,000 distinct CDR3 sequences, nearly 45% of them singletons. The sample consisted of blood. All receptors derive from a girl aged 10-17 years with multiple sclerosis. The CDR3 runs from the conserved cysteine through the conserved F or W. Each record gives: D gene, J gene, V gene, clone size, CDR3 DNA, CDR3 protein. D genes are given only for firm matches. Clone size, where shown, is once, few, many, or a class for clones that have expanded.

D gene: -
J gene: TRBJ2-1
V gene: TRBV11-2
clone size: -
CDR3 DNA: TGTGCCAGCAGCTTAGGGACTAAATACAATGAGCAGTTCTTC
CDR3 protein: CASSLGTKYNEQFF

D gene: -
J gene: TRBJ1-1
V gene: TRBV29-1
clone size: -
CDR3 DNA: TGCAGCGTTGAACAACCGGGACGGATGAACACTGAAGCTTTCTTT
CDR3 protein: CSVEQPGRMNTEAFF

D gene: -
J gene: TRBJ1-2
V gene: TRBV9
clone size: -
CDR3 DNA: TGTGCCAGCAGCGTAGAGTCCCGGGGGGCCCACTATGGCTACACCTTC
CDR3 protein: CASSVESRGAHYGYTF

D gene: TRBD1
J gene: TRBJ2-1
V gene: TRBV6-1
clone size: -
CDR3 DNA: TGTGCCAGCTCCGGGTCGACCGAACAGGGGGCTTCAAACAATGAGCAGTTCTTC
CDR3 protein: CASSGSTEQGASNNEQFF

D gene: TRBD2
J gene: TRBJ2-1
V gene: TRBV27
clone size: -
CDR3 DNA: TGTGCCAGCAGTTTAATTAGCGGGAGCGTTGAGCAGTTCTTC
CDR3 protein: CASSLISGSVEQFF

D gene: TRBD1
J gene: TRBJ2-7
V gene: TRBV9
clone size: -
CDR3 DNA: TGTGCCAGCAGCGTAGCTGTAGGGGGCAGGGGTTACGAGCAGTACTTC
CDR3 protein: CASSVAVGGRGYEQYF

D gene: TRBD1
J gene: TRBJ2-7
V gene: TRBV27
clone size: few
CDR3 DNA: TGTGCCAGCAGTCAGACAGGGGGCATGGGTTACGAGCAGTACTTC
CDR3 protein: CASSQTGGMGYEQYF

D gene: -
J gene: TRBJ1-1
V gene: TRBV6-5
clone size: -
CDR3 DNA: TGTGCCAGCACCGGAGTGGCCACTGAAGCTTTCTTT
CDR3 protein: CASTGVATEAFF

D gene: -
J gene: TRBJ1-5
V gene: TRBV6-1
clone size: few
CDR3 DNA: TGTGCCAGCGGTGAAGAGGGACGGGATCAGCCCCAGCATTTT
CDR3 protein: CASGEEGRDQPQHF

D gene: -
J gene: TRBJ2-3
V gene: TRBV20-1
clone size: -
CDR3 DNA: TGCAGTGCTAGAGTTACAGGGAGAGTAGATACGCGGTATTTT
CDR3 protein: CSARVTGRVDTRYF

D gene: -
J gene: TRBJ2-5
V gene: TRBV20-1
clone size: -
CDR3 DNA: TGCAGTGCCCTCACCGGGTCCAAAGAGACCCAGTACTTC
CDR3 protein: CSALTGSKETQYF

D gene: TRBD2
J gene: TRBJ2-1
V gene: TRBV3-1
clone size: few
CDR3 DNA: TGTGCCAGCAGCCCCCGTGGGAGGGAGGGCCTTCCGGAGCAGTTCTTC
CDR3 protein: CASSPRGREGLPEQFF

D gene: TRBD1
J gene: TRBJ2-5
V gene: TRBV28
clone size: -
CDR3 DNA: TGTGCCAGCAGTTTGGGCCGGGGACAGGGGTTGGAGACCCAGTACTTC
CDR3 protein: CASSLGRGQGLETQYF

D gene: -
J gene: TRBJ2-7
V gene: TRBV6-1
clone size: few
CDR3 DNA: TGTGCCAGCAGTGAACGGGGCCCCTACGAGCAGTACTTC
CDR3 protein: CASSERGPYEQYF

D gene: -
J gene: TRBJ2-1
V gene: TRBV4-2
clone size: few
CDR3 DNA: TGTGCCAGCAGCCAAGCGGGAGTAGCGGCCTACAATGAGCAGTTCTTC
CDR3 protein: CASSQAGVAAYNEQFF

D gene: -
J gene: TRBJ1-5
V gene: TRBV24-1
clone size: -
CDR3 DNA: TGTGCCACCGCCATTTCCTCGAATCAGCCCCAGCATTTT
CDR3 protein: CATAISSNQPQHF

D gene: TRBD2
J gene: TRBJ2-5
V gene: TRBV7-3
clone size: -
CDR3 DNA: TGTGCCAGCAGCTTACCCCCGGGACTAGCGGGAGAGGATGAGCAGTACTTC
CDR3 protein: CASSLPPGLAGEDEQYF

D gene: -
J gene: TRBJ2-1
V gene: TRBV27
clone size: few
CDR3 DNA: TGTGCCAGCAGTTTATCTCTTCCTAGCTCCTACAATGAGCAGTTCTTC
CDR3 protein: CASSLSLPSSYNEQFF

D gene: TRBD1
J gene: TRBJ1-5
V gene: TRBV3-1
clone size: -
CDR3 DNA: TGTGCCAGCAGCCAGACAGGGATTATGAATCAGCCCCAGCATTTT
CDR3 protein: CASSQTGIMNQPQHF

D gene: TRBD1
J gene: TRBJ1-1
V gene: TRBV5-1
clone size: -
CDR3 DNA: TGCGCCAGCAGCTTGATGACAGGGGGCTCTGAAGCTTTCTTT
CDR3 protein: CASSLMTGGSEAFF

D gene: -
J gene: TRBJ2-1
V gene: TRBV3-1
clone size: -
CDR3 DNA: TGTGCCAGCAGCCAAGATAAGCTCGGGAGCCCGTCCTACAATGAGCAGTTCTTC
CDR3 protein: CASSQDKLGSPSYNEQFF

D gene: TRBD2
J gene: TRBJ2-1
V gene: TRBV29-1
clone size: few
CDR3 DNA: TGCAGCGTTCGTACTAGCGGAACCTACAATGAGCAGTTCTTC
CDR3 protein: CSVRTSGTYNEQFF

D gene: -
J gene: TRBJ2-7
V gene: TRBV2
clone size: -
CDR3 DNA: TGTGCCAGCAGTGTAGGGGGAAGAGGCTACGAGCAGTACTTC
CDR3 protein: CASSVGGRGYEQYF

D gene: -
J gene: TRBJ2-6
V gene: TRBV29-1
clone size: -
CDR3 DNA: TGCAGCGTTGAGGCAAGCTCTGGGGCCAACGTCCTGACTTTC
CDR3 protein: CSVEASSGANVLTF

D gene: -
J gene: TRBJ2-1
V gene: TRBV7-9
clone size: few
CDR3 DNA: TGTGCCAGCAGCTTAGACCTTAGTGAGCAGTTCTTC
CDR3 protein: CASSLDLSEQFF

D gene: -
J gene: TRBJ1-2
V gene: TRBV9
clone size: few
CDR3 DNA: TGTGCCAGCAGCGATAATCCCTATGGCTACACCTTC
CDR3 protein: CASSDNPYGYTF

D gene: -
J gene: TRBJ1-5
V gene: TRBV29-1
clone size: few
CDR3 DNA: TGCAGCGTTGAAGTCGGGACACCTAATCAGCCCCAGCATTTT
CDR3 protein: CSVEVGTPNQPQHF

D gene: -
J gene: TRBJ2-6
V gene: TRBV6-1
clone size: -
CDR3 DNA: TGTGCCAGCAGTGAAGCAGGGTCAGGGGCCAACGTCCTGACTTTC
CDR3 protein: CASSEAGSGANVLTF

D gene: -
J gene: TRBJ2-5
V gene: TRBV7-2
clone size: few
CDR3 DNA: TGTGCCAGCAGCTTGACAGGAGATCCGGAGACCCAGTACTTC
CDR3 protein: CASSLTGDPETQYF

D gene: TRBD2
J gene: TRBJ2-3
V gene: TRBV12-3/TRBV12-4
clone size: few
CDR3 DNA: TGTGCCAGCAGTTTTTCCCCGACTAGCGGGATTGTCACAGATACGCAGTATTTT
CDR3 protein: CASSFSPTSGIVTDTQYF

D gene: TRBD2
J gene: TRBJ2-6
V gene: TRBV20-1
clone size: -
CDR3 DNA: TGCAGTGCTAGAACGAGTCGGGGAGGGGAATCTGGGGCCAACGTCCTGACTTTC
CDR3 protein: CSARTSRGGESGANVLTF

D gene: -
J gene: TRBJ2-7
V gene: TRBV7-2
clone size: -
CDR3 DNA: TGTGCCAGCAGCTTAGGCGAGATCCAGTACTTC
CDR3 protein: CASSLGEIQYF

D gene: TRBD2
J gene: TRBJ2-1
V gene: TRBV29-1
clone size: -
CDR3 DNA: TGCAGCGTGACTAGCCAAGTCTCCTACAATGAGCAGTTCTTC
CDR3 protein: CSVTSQVSYNEQFF

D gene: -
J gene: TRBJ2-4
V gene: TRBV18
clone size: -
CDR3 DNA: TGTGCCAGCTCACCACCACTGCGAGGGGGGGCCAAAAACATTCAGTACTTC
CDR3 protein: CASSPPLRGGAKNIQYF

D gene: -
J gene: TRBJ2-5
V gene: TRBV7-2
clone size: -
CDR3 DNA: TGTGCCAGCACCCTACCGACAGCAGGAGAGACCCAGTACTTC
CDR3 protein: CASTLPTAGETQYF

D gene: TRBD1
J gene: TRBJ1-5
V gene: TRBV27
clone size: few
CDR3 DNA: TGTGCCAGCAGTGCCTACAGGGGGAATCAGCCCCAGCATTTT
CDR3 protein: CASSAYRGNQPQHF

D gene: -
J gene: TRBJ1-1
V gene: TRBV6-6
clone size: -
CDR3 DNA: TGTGCCAGCAGTTACGAGGCAGAAGTGAACACTGAAGCTTTCTTT
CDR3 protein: CASSYEAEVNTEAFF

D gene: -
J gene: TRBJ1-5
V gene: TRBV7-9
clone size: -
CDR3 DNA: TGTGCCAGCAGTACAGGGTCTAGCAATCAGCCCCAGCATTTT
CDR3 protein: CASSTGSSNQPQHF

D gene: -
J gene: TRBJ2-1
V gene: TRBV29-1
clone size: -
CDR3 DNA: TGCAGCGTTGAGTACCAATACAATGAGCAGTTCTTC
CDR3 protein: CSVEYQYNEQFF

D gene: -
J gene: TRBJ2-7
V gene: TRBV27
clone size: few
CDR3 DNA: TGTGCCAGCAGTTTATCGCCGGGGAAGCCCAACGAGCAGTACTTC
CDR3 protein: CASSLSPGKPNEQYF

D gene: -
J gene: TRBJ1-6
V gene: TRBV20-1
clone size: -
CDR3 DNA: TGCAGTGCTAGAGATCGATGGAGGAATTCACCCCTCCACTTT
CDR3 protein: CSARDRWRNSPLHF

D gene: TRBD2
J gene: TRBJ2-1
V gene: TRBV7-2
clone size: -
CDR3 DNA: TGTGCCAGCAGCTTTACTAGCGGGAGGGCAGGGGGTGAGCAGTTCTTC
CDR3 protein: CASSFTSGRAGGEQFF

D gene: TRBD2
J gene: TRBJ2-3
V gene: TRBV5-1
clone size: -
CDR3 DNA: TGCGCCAGCAGTCAGGGACTAGCGGGAGAGACGGATACGCAGTATTTT
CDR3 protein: CASSQGLAGETDTQYF

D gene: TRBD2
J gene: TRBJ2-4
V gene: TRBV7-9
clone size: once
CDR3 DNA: TGTGCCAGCAGCTTAAGGTCGGGGGGGAACATTCAGTACTTC
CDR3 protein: CASSLRSGGNIQYF

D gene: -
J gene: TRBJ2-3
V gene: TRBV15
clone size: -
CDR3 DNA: TGTGCCACCAGCAGAGAAAAGGGTACAGGCACAGATACGCAGTATTTT
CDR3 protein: CATSREKGTGTDTQYF

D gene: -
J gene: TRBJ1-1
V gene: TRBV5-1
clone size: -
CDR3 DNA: TGCGCCAGCAGCTACAACAACAGGAACACTGAAGCTTTCTTT
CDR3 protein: CASSYNNRNTEAFF

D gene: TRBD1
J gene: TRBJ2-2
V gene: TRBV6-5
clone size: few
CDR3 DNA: TGTGCCAGCAGTTACTCGACAGGGGGCTATTTTGACACCGGGGAGCTGTTTTTT
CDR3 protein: CASSYSTGGYFDTGELFF